This T cell receptor (beta chain) was sequenced in a study of vaccination and CD4 T cells after COVID-19. Study details: Post-vaccine sampling followed dose two by a median roughly 74 days (range 14 to 241).

TCRdb processed the PCR reads anew with MiXCR; each CDR3 protein has one entry. The table records some 28,000 distinct CDR3 sequences, approximately 49% of them present only once. CDR3 length equals 13 residues. The germline V gene encodes CDR1 MNHEY and CDR2 SVGEGT. The sample's time point: late sampling 161 to 241 days after vaccination in a few convalescent patients. About this clonotype: One end of the junction is discordant with germline, which a read error may explain.

This specimen was CD4+ T cells from blood, taken about 7 months after SARS-CoV-2 vaccination. V and J are TRBV6-2 or TRBV6-3 and TRBJ2-3; perhaps TRBD1 as D (6 bases). This TCR derives from a human donor who had recovered from COVID-19. The DNA for the CDR3 is TGTGCCAGCAATTACAGGGGCACAGATACGCAGTATTTT. This translates into CASNYRGTDTQYF.